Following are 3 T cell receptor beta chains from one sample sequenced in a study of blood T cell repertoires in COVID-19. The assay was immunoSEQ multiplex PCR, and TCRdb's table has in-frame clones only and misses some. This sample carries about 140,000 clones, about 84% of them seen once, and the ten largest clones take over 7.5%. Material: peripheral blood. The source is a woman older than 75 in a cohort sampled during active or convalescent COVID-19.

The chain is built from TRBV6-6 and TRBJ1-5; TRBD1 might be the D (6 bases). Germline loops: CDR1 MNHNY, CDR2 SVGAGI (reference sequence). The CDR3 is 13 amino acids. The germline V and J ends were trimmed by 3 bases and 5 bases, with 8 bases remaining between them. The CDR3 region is CASSYKGDQPQHF. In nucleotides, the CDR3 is TGTGCCAGCAGTTATAAGGGGGATCAGCCCCAGCATTTT.

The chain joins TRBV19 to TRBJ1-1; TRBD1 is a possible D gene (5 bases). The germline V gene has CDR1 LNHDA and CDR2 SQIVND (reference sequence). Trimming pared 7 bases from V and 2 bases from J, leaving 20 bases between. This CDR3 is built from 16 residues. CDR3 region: CASKGTGRDRNTEAFF. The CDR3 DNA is TGTGCCAGTAAGGGAACCGGAAGAGACAGAAACACTGAAGCTTTCTTT.

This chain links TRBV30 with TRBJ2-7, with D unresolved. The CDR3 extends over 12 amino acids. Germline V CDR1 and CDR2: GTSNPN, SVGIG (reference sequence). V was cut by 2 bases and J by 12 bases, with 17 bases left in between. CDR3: CAWSPPVFTLYF. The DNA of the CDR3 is TGTGCCTGGAGTCCTCCGGTGTTCACGTTGTACTTC.